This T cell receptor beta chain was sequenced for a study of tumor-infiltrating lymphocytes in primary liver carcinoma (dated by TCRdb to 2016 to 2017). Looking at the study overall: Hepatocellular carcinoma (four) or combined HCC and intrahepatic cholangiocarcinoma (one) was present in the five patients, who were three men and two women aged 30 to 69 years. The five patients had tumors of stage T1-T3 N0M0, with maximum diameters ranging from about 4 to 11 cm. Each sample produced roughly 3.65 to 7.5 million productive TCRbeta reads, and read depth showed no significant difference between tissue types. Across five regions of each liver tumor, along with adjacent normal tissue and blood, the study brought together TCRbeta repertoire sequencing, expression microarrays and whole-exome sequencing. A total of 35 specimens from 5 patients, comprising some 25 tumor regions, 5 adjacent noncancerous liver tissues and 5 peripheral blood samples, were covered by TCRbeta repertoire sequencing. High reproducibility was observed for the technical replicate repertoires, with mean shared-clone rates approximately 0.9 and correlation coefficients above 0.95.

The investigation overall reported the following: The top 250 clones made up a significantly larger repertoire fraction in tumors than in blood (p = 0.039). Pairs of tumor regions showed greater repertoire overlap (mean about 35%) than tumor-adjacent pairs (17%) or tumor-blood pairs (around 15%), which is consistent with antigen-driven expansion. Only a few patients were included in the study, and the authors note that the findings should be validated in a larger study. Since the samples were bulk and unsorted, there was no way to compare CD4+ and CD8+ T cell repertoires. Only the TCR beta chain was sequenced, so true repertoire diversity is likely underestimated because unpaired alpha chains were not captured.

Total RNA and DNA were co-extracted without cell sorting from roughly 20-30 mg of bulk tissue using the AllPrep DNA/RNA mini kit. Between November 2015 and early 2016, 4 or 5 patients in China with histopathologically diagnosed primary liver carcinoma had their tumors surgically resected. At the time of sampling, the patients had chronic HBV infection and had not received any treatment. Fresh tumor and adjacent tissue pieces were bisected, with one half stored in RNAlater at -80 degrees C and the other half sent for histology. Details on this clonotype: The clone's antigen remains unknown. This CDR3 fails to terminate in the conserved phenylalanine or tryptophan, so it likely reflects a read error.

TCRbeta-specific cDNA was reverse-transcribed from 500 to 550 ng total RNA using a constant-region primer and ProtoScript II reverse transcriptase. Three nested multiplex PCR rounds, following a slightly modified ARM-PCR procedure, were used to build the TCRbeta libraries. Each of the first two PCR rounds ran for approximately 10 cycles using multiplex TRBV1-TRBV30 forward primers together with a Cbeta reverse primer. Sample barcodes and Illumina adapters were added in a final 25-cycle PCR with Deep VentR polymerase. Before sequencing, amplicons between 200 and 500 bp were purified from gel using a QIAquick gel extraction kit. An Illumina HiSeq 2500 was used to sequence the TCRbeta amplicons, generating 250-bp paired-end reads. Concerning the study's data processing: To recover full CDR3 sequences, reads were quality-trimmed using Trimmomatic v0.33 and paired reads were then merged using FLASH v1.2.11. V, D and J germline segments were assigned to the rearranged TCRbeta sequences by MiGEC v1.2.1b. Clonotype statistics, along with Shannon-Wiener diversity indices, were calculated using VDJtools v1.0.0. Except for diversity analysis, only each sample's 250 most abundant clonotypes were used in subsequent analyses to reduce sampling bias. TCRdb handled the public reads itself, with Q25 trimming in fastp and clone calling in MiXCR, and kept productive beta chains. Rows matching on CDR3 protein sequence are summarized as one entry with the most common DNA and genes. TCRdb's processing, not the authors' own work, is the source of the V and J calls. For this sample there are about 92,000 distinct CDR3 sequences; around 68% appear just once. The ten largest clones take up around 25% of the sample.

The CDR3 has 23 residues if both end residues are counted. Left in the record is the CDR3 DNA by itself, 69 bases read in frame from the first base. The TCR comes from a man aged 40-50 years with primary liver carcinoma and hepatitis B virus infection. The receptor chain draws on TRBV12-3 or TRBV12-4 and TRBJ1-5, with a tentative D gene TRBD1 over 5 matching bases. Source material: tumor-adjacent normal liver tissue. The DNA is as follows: TGTGCCAGTAGTTTGTTGATTCGACAGTTCGGGGTATCTGGGACCTATAGCAATCAGCCCCAGCATTTA. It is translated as CASSLLIRQFGVSGTYSNQPQHL.